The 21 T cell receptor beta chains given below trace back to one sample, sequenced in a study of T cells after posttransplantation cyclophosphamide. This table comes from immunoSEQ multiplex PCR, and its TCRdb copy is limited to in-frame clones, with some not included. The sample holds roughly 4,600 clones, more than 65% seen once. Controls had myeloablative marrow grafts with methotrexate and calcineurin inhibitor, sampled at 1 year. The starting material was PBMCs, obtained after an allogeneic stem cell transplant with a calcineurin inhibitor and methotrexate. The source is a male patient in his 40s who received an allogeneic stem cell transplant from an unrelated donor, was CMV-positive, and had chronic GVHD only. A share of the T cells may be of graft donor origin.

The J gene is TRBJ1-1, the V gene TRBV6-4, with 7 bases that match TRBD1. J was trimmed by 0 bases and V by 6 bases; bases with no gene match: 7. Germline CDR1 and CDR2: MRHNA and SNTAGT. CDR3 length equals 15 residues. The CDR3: CASRGDSFMNTEAFF. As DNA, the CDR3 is TGTGCCAGCAGGGGGGACAGTTTCATGAACACTGAAGCTTTCTTT.

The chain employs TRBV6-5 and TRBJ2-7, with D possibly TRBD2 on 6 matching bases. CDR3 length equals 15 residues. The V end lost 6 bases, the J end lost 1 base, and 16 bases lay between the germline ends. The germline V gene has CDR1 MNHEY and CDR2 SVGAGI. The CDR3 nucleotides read TGTGCCAGCAGCCGCCTCCCGCGGGGATCCTACGAGCAGTACTTC. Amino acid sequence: CASSRLPRGSYEQYF.

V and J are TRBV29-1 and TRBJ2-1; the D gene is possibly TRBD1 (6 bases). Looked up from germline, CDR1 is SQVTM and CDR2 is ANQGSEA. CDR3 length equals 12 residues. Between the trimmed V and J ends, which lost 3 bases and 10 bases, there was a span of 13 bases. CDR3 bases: TGCAGCGTTGACAGGGGACAAACAGAGCAGTTCTTC. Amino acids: CSVDRGQTEQFF.

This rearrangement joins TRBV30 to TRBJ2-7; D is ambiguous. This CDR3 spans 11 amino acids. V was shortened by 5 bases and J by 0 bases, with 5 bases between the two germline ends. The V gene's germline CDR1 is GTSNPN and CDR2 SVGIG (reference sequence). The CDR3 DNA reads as TGTGCCTGGGGGCTCTCCTACGAGCAGTACTTC. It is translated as CAWGLSYEQYF.

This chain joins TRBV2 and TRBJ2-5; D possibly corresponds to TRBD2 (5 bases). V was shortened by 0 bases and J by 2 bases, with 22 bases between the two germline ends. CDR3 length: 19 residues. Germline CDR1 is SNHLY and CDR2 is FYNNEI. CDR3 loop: CASSEALHGFSVSQETQYF. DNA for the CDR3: TGTGCCAGCAGTGAAGCGCTTCACGGATTTAGCGTGAGTCAAGAGACCCAGTACTTC.

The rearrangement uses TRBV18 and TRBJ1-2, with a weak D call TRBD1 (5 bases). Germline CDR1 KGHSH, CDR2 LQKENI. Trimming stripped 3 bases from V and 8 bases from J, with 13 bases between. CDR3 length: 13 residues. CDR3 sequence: CASSPRQGEGYTF. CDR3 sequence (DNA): TGTGCCAGCTCACCTCGGCAGGGTGAGGGCTACACCTTC.

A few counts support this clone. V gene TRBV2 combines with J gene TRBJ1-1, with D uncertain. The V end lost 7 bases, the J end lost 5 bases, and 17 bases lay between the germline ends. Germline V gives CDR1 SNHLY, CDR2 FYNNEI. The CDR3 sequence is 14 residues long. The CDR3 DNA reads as TGTGCCAGCACCGCCCCGGCACCGGGAACTGAAGCTTTCTTT. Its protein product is CASTAPAPGTEAFF.

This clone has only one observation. CDR3 protein: CASSELAGVTGELFF. The CDR3 nucleotides read TGTGCCAGCAGTGAGCTAGCGGGAGTAACCGGGGAGCTGTTTTTT. V usage is TRBV6-4 and J usage is TRBJ2-2; 10 bases are shared with TRBD2. CDR3 length: 15 residues. CDR1 is MRHNA, CDR2 SNTAGT, per germline. With 3 bases clipped from V and 5 bases from J, the junction kept 3 bases outside the gene matches.

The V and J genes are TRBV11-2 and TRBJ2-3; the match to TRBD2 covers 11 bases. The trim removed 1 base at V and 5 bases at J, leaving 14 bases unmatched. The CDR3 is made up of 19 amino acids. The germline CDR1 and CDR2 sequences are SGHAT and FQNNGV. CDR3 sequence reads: CASSLGRSSGGPRQDTQYF. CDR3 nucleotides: TGTGCCAGCAGCTTAGGACGATCTAGCGGGGGGCCCCGCCAAGATACGCAGTATTTT.

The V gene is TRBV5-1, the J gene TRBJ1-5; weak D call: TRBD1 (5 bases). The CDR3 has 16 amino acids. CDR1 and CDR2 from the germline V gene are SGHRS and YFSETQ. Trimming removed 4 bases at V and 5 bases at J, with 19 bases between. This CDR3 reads CASSPMGRGGDQPQHF. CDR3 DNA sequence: TGCGCCAGCAGCCCCATGGGACGGGGAGGCGATCAGCCCCAGCATTTT.

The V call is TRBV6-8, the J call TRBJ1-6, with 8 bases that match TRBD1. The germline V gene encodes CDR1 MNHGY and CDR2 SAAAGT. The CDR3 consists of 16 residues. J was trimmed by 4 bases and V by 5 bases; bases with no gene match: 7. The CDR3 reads CASSPRTGPYNSPLHF. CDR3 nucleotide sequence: TGTGCCAGCAGTCCCCGGACAGGGCCTTATAATTCACCCCTCCACTTT.

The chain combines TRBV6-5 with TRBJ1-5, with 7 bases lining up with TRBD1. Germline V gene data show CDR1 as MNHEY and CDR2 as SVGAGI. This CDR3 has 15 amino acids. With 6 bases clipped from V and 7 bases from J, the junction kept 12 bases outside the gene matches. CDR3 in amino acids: CASSLDRDPGQPQHF. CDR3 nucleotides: TGTGCCAGCAGCCTCGACAGGGATCCTGGCCAGCCCCAGCATTTT.

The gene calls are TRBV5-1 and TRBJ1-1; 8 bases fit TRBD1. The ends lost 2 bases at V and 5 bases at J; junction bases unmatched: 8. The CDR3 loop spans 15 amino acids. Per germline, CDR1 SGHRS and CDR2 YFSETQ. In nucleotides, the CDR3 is TGCGCCAGCAGCTTAGGGACAGGAGGGGTTACTGAAGCTTTCTTT. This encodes CASSLGTGGVTEAFF.

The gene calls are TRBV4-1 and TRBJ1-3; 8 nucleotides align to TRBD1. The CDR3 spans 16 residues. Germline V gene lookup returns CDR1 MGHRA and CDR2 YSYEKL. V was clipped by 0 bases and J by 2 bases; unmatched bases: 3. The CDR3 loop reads CASSQDWDRTGNTIYF. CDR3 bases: TGCGCCAGCAGCCAAGATTGGGACAGGACTGGAAACACCATATATTTT.

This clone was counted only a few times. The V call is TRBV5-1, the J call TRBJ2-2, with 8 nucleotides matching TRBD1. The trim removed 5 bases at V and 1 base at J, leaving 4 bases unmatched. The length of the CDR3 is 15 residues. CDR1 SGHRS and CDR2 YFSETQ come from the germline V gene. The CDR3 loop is CASRQGAQNTGELFF. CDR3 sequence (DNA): TGCGCCAGCAGGCAGGGGGCGCAGAACACCGGGGAGCTGTTTTTT.

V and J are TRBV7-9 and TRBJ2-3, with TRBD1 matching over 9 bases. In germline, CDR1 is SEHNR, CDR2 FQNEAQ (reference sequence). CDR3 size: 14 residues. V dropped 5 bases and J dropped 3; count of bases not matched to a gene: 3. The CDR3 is CASSPGQGTDTQYF. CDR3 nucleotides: TGTGCCAGCAGCCCCGGACAGGGGACAGATACGCAGTATTTT. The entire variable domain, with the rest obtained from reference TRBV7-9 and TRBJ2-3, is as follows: DTGVSQNPRHKITKRGQNVTFRCDPISEHNRLYWYRQTLGQGPEFLTYFQNEAQLEKSRLLSDRFSAERPKGSFSTLEIQRTEQGDSAMYLCASSPGQGTDTQYFGPGTRLTVL.

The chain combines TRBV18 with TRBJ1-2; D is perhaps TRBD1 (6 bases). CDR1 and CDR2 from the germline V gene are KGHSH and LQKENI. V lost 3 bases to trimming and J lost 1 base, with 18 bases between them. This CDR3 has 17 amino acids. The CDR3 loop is CASSPRSRGQLNYGYTF. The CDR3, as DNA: TGTGCCAGCTCACCCCGCAGTCGAGGACAGCTTAACTATGGCTACACCTTC.

CDR3 protein: CASSQDRLRPYEQYF. The CDR3 DNA reads TGCGCCAGCAGCCAAGATAGACTGCGCCCCTACGAGCAGTACTTC. The chain recombines TRBV4-1 with TRBJ2-7; D is ambiguous. The CDR3 runs 15 residues. With 0 bases removed from V and 2 bases from J, the gap between germline ends came to 11 bases. Germline loops: CDR1 MGHRA, CDR2 YSYEKL.

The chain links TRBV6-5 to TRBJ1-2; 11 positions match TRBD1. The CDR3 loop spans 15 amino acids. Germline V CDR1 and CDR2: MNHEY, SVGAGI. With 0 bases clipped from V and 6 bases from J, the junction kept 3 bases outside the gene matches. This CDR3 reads CASSYSGTGGNGYTF. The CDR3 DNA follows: TGTGCCAGCAGTTACTCGGGGACAGGGGGTAATGGCTACACCTTC.

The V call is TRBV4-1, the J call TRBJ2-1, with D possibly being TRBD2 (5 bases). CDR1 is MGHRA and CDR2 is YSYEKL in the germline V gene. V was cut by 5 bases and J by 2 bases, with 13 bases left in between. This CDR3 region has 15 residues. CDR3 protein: CASSSRGLPYNEQFF. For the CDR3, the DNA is TGCGCCAGCAGCTCCCGGGGATTGCCCTACAATGAGCAGTTCTTC.

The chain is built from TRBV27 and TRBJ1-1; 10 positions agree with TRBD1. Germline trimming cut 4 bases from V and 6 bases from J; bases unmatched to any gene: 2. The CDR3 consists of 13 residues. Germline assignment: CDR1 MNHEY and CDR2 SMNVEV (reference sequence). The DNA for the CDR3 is TGTGCCAGCAGTTGGACAGGGGGGGCTGAAGCTTTCTTT. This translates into CASSWTGGAEAFF.